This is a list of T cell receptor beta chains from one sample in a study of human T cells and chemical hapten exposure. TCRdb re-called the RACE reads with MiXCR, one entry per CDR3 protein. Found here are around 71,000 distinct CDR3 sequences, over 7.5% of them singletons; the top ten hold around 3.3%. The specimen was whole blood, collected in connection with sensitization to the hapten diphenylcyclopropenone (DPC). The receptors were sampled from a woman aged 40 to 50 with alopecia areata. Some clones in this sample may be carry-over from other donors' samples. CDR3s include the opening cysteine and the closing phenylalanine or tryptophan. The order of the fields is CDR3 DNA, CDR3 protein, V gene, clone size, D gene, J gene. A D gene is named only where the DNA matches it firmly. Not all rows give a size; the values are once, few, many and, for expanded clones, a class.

cdr3_nt: TGTGCCAGCAGCTTGGGGGTCAGGGAGCTGTTTTTT
cdr3_aa: CASSLGVRELFF
v_call: TRBV5-4
clone_size: many
d_call: NA
j_call: TRBJ2-2

cdr3_nt: TGTGCCAGCAGCCCAAACCGGCTGAACACCGGGGAGCTGTTTTTT
cdr3_aa: CASSPNRLNTGELFF
v_call: TRBV7-3
clone_size: NA
d_call: NA
j_call: TRBJ2-2

cdr3_nt: TGCAGTGTTATCAGCGGGGACCAAGAGACCCAGTACTTC
cdr3_aa: CSVISGDQETQYF
v_call: TRBV20-1
clone_size: few
d_call: TRBD2
j_call: TRBJ2-5

cdr3_nt: TGTGCCACCGGCGCGGGGGGCTCCTACAATGAGCAGTTCTTC
cdr3_aa: CATGAGGSYNEQFF
v_call: TRBV24-1
clone_size: once
d_call: TRBD2
j_call: TRBJ2-1

cdr3_nt: TGTGCCAGCAGTCCTCCGGTTCGATGGCCTCCTAACTATGGCTACACCTTC
cdr3_aa: CASSPPVRWPPNYGYTF
v_call: TRBV6-2/TRBV6-3
clone_size: many
d_call: NA
j_call: TRBJ1-2

cdr3_nt: TGCAGCGTTGAAGGCCGTGTCACCAGGGAGACCCAGTACTTC
cdr3_aa: CSVEGRVTRETQYF
v_call: TRBV29-1
clone_size: many
d_call: NA
j_call: TRBJ2-5

cdr3_nt: TGTGCCAGCTCACCAAGGGGTCTTTACCAAGAGACCCAGTACTTC
cdr3_aa: CASSPRGLYQETQYF
v_call: TRBV18
clone_size: many
d_call: NA
j_call: TRBJ2-5

cdr3_nt: TGTGCCAGCAGCCCCTATCACGGGGGGGGCACTGAAGCTTTCTTT
cdr3_aa: CASSPYHGGGTEAFF
v_call: TRBV7-9
clone_size: many
d_call: NA
j_call: TRBJ1-1

cdr3_nt: TGTGCCAGCAGCTTGGGGGCAGGGGGCGCGTCTAATTCACCCCTCCACTTT
cdr3_aa: CASSLGAGGASNSPLHF
v_call: TRBV11-2
clone_size: many
d_call: TRBD1
j_call: TRBJ1-6

cdr3_nt: TGCAGTGCTAGAGTCCTTCCGGGACAGGGGTTCACTGAAGCTTTCTTT
cdr3_aa: CSARVLPGQGFTEAFF
v_call: TRBV20-1
clone_size: many
d_call: TRBD1
j_call: TRBJ1-1

cdr3_nt: TGTGCCAGCAGCTTACGGACAGGGGCTGGGGAGCTGTTTTTT
cdr3_aa: CASSLRTGAGELFF
v_call: TRBV7-6
clone_size: few
d_call: TRBD1
j_call: TRBJ2-2

cdr3_nt: TGCGCCAGCAGCTTGTTTGCGGGGACTGGAAACACCATATATTTT
cdr3_aa: CASSLFAGTGNTIYF
v_call: TRBV5-1
clone_size: few
d_call: NA
j_call: TRBJ1-3

cdr3_nt: TGCGCCAGCAGGACAGAGAATAGCAATCAGCCCCAGCATTTT
cdr3_aa: CASRTENSNQPQHF
v_call: TRBV10-2
clone_size: many
d_call: NA
j_call: TRBJ1-5

cdr3_nt: TGTGCCAGCAGCCAAGCCGGGACAACAACCGAAGGGAGCACAGATACGCAGTATTTT
cdr3_aa: CASSQAGTTTEGSTDTQYF
v_call: TRBV6-2/TRBV6-3
clone_size: few
d_call: NA
j_call: TRBJ2-3

cdr3_nt: TGCGCCAGCAGCCCCAACAATGAGCAGTTCTTC
cdr3_aa: CASSPNNEQFF
v_call: TRBV5-1
clone_size: NA
d_call: NA
j_call: TRBJ2-1

cdr3_nt: TGCGCCAGCAGCCAGTATTCCTCCTCCGAGCAGTACTTC
cdr3_aa: CASSQYSSSEQYF
v_call: TRBV4-1
clone_size: many
d_call: NA
j_call: TRBJ2-7

cdr3_nt: TGTGCCAGCAGTTACGGCCTCTCTGGGGCCAACGTCCTGACTTTC
cdr3_aa: CASSYGLSGANVLTF
v_call: TRBV6-2/TRBV6-3
clone_size: many
d_call: NA
j_call: TRBJ2-6

cdr3_nt: TGTGCCAGCAGCCCCGGGACAGGGGTTCGGCCCCAGCATTTT
cdr3_aa: CASSPGTGVRPQHF
v_call: TRBV5-8
clone_size: few
d_call: TRBD1
j_call: TRBJ1-5

cdr3_nt: TGTGCCAGCCCGGGGGAGAATCCCTACGAGCAGTACTTC
cdr3_aa: CASPGENPYEQYF
v_call: TRBV7-2
clone_size: few
d_call: NA
j_call: TRBJ2-7

cdr3_nt: TGTGCCAGCAGCCTGGACTGGATGAACACTGAAGCTTTCTTT
cdr3_aa: CASSLDWMNTEAFF
v_call: TRBV7-9
clone_size: many
d_call: NA
j_call: TRBJ1-1

cdr3_nt: TGTGCCAGCAGCTTAGGATGGGACACGCCTGAACGCTATGGCTACACCTTC
cdr3_aa: CASSLGWDTPERYGYTF
v_call: TRBV11-2
clone_size: many
d_call: NA
j_call: TRBJ1-2

cdr3_nt: TGTGCCAGCAGTTTGGTGCAGGGGTTGTACGAGCAGTACTTC
cdr3_aa: CASSLVQGLYEQYF
v_call: TRBV12-3/TRBV12-4
clone_size: few
d_call: NA
j_call: TRBJ2-7

cdr3_nt: TGTGCCAGCAGCTTAGCTCGGCAGCTTACGAATCAGCCCCAGCATTTT
cdr3_aa: CASSLARQLTNQPQHF
v_call: TRBV7-8
clone_size: many
d_call: NA
j_call: TRBJ1-5

cdr3_nt: TGCAGTGCCCGACCGGGACAGTTGGTCTACAATGAGCAGTTCTTC
cdr3_aa: CSARPGQLVYNEQFF
v_call: TRBV20-1
clone_size: NA
d_call: TRBD1
j_call: TRBJ2-1

cdr3_nt: TGCGCCAGCAGCCCTCAGGGGTCGCCCTACAATGAGCAGTTCTTC
cdr3_aa: CASSPQGSPYNEQFF
v_call: TRBV5-1
clone_size: few
d_call: NA
j_call: TRBJ2-1

cdr3_nt: TGTGCCAGCAGTTTAGGACAGGGGACCATCTATGGCTACACCTTC
cdr3_aa: CASSLGQGTIYGYTF
v_call: TRBV12-3/TRBV12-4
clone_size: NA
d_call: TRBD1
j_call: TRBJ1-2

cdr3_nt: TGTGCCAGCAGCTACCTAGGGGAGACCCAGTACTTC
cdr3_aa: CASSYLGETQYF
v_call: TRBV7-9
clone_size: many
d_call: NA
j_call: TRBJ2-5

cdr3_nt: TGTGCCAGCAGCCCCGTGGGGAAAGAGACCCAGTACTTC
cdr3_aa: CASSPVGKETQYF
v_call: TRBV4-2
clone_size: many
d_call: NA
j_call: TRBJ2-5

cdr3_nt: TGTGCCAGCCGAGGGCGGGGGCCATACGAGCAGTACTTC
cdr3_aa: CASRGRGPYEQYF
v_call: TRBV7-2
clone_size: many
d_call: NA
j_call: TRBJ2-7

cdr3_nt: TGTGCCAGCAGCGACCTCCCGGGGTCCTACGAGCAGTACTTC
cdr3_aa: CASSDLPGSYEQYF
v_call: TRBV21-1
clone_size: many
d_call: NA
j_call: TRBJ2-7

cdr3_nt: TGTGCCAGCAGTTTGTGGGGAGGCTACACCTTC
cdr3_aa: CASSLWGGYTF
v_call: TRBV12-3/TRBV12-4
clone_size: NA
d_call: NA
j_call: TRBJ1-2

cdr3_nt: TGTGCCAGCAGTTACTGGGCCAGGGCGAACACTGAAGCTTTCTTT
cdr3_aa: CASSYWARANTEAFF
v_call: TRBV6-5
clone_size: many
d_call: NA
j_call: TRBJ1-1

cdr3_nt: TGCAGTGCTAGAAGGCAATATAGCAATCAGCCCCAGCATTTT
cdr3_aa: CSARRQYSNQPQHF
v_call: TRBV20-1
clone_size: many
d_call: NA
j_call: TRBJ1-5

cdr3_nt: TGCAGCGTTGAAGTTTCTGGGCTGACCAAAAACATTCAGTACTTC
cdr3_aa: CSVEVSGLTKNIQYF
v_call: TRBV29-1
clone_size: many
d_call: NA
j_call: TRBJ2-4

cdr3_nt: TGTGCCACCCGGGACAGGGTCGGCGAAAAACTGTTTTTT
cdr3_aa: CATRDRVGEKLFF
v_call: TRBV7-2
clone_size: NA
d_call: TRBD1
j_call: TRBJ1-4

cdr3_nt: TGTGCCAGCAGTTTGAACACCGGGGAGCTGTTTTTT
cdr3_aa: CASSLNTGELFF
v_call: TRBV28
clone_size: medium-sized
d_call: NA
j_call: TRBJ2-2

cdr3_nt: TGTGCCAGCAGCACACAGGGTAGGAACACTGAAGCTTTCTTT
cdr3_aa: CASSTQGRNTEAFF
v_call: TRBV28
clone_size: few
d_call: NA
j_call: TRBJ1-1

cdr3_nt: TGTGCCAGCAGCTTACAGGGAGCGGAATGGGAAAAACTGTTTTTT
cdr3_aa: CASSLQGAEWEKLFF
v_call: TRBV7-9
clone_size: many
d_call: NA
j_call: TRBJ1-4

cdr3_nt: TGTGCCAGCAGCCATTTCCCCGGGTCGGGAACCGCTAACTATGGCTACACCTTC
cdr3_aa: CASSHFPGSGTANYGYTF
v_call: TRBV3-1
clone_size: many
d_call: NA
j_call: TRBJ1-2

cdr3_nt: TGTGCCAGTAGCACTAGCGGGTCCAATGAGCAGTTCTTC
cdr3_aa: CASSTSGSNEQFF
v_call: TRBV19
clone_size: many
d_call: TRBD2
j_call: TRBJ2-1

cdr3_nt: TGTGCCAGCAGTTTAATAGGCACAGATACGCAGTATTTT
cdr3_aa: CASSLIGTDTQYF
v_call: TRBV27
clone_size: few
d_call: NA
j_call: TRBJ2-3

cdr3_nt: TGTGCCAGCCGGTCTGGACAGGGCCATAATTCACCCCTCCACTTT
cdr3_aa: CASRSGQGHNSPLHF
v_call: TRBV6-1
clone_size: many
d_call: TRBD1
j_call: TRBJ1-6

cdr3_nt: TGCAGTGCTAGAGATAGTAGGATGGCTAGCCATACGCAGTATTTT
cdr3_aa: CSARDSRMASHTQYF
v_call: TRBV20-1
clone_size: once
d_call: NA
j_call: TRBJ2-3

cdr3_nt: TGCAGCGCCGAACGGTGGGGTAGCTCCTACAATGAGCAGTTCTTC
cdr3_aa: CSAERWGSSYNEQFF
v_call: TRBV29-1
clone_size: few
d_call: NA
j_call: TRBJ2-1

cdr3_nt: TGTGCCAGCTCACCGGGGGGGAAGGAAGCCAAAAACATTCAGTACTTC
cdr3_aa: CASSPGGKEAKNIQYF
v_call: TRBV18
clone_size: many
d_call: TRBD2
j_call: TRBJ2-4

cdr3_nt: TGTGCCAGCAGCTCCTCCGGGACTAGTCAGAAACGCGTCCTGACTTTC
cdr3_aa: CASSSSGTSQKRVLTF
v_call: TRBV7-8
clone_size: NA
d_call: TRBD2
j_call: TRBJ2-6

cdr3_nt: TGTGCCACCGGGGGGAATGAAAAACTGTTTTTT
cdr3_aa: CATGGNEKLFF
v_call: TRBV15
clone_size: few
d_call: NA
j_call: TRBJ1-4